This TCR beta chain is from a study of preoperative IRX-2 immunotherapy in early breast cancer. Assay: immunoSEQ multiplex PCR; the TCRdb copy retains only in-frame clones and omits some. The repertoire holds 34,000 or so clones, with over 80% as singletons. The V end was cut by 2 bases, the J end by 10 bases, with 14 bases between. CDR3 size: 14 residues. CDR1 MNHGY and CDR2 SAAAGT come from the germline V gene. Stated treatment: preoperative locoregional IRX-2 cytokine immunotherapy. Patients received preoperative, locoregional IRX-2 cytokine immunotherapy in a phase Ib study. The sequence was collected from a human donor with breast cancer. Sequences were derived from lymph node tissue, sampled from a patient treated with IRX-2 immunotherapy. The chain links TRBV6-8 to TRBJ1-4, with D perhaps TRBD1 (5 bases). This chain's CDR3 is CASSYGWRDGKLFF. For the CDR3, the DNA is TGTGCCAGCAGTTACGGCTGGCGGGACGGAAAACTGTTTTTT.